What follows describes a single T cell receptor (beta chain). Collection occurred without any documented infections or immune events in donors. Profiled with immunoSEQ multiplex PCR; TCRdb holds only in-frame clones, not every one. Of 50,000 to 65,000 clones in the sample, roughly 89% were seen once. This CDR3 spans 14 amino acids. Germline CDR1 is SGHTA and CDR2 is FQGNSA. The V end lost 4 bases, the J end lost 3 bases, and 12 bases lay between the germline ends. This entry belongs to a study of identifying expanded T cells in peripheral blood. The clonotype originates from a person aged 18 to 70 in good health. V is TRBV7-2 and J is TRBJ2-5; weak D call: TRBD2 (5 bases). Sequenced sample: blood. CDR3 residues: CASSSRGNEETQYF. The CDR3 DNA is TGTGCCAGCAGCTCCAGAGGGAACGAAGAGACCCAGTACTTC.